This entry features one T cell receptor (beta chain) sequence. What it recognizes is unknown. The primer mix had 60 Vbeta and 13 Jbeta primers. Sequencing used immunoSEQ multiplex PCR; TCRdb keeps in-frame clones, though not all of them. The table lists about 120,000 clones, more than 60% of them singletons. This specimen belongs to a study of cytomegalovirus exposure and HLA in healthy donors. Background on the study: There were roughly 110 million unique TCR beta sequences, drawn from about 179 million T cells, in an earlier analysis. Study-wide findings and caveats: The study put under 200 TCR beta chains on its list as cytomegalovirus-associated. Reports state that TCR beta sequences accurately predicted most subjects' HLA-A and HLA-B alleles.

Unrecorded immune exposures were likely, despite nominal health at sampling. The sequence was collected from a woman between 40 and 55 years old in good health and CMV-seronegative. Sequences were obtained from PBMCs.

In DNA form, the CDR3 reads TGTGCCAGCAGTTCCCCTAGCGGGAGTCAGCCCTACAATGAGCAGTTCTTC. It encodes CASSSPSGSQPYNEQFF. The chain links TRBV27 to TRBJ2-1; 10 bases are a match to TRBD2. J was trimmed by 2 bases and V by 4 bases; bases with no gene match: 8. The germline gives CDR1 MNHEY, CDR2 SMNVEV (reference sequence). The CDR3 spans 17 residues.